These 25 T cell receptor beta chains came from one sample sequenced in a study of blood T cell repertoires in COVID-19. The repertoire was sequenced with immunoSEQ multiplex PCR; TCRdb's copy has only in-frame clones and lacks some. The profile shows about 250,000 clones, 70% to 75% of them singletons. Sequenced material: peripheral blood. The receptors shown here come from an elderly woman with acute or convalescent COVID-19.

CDR3 coding DNA: TGTGCCAGAAGCCCCCGGACAGGGGGCATAAGTGGAAACACCATATATTTT. Its protein is CARSPRTGGISGNTIYF. V and J are TRBV5-3 and TRBJ1-3, with TRBD1 identical over 11 bases. TRBV5-3 is noted as an ORF with a role that remains uncertain. V lost 4 bases to trimming and J lost 3 bases; unmatched junction nucleotides: 9. The CDR3 contains 17 residues.

V usage is TRBV7-7 and J usage is TRBJ2-5; 12 bases line up with TRBD2. Germline V gene data show CDR1 as SSHAT and CDR2 as FNYEAQ (reference sequence). The CDR3 covers 13 residues. The ends lost 5 bases at V and 12 bases at J; junction bases unmatched: 7. CDR3 loop: CASSVLAGGPKYF. The CDR3 DNA is TGTGCCAGCAGCGTACTAGCGGGAGGACCTAAGTACTTC.

The V gene is TRBV12-3 or TRBV12-4, the J gene TRBJ2-7, with D possibly TRBD1 on 6 matching bases. The CDR3 runs 12 residues. With 5 bases removed from V and 7 bases from J, the gap between germline ends came to 12 bases. DNA of the CDR3: TGTGCCAGCAGTCTATCCAGGGGTGAGCAGTACTTC. Encoded protein: CASSLSRGEQYF.

A single count supports this clone. The chain couples TRBV30 to TRBJ1-2; no clear D gene. The CDR3 has 13 amino acids. Germline CDR1 reads GTSNPN; CDR2 reads SVGIG (reference sequence). Trimming shortened V by 3 bases and J by 1 base, and 9 bases separated the two germline ends. The CDR3 spells CAWSPDINYGYTF. The CDR3 DNA reads TGTGCCTGGAGCCCCGACATTAACTATGGCTACACCTTC.

The chain recombines TRBV6-6 with TRBJ1-2; 10 nucleotides line up with TRBD1. The CDR3 runs 15 residues. After removal of 7 bases from V and 8 bases from J, the junction contained 13 bases not matched to a gene. Germline V gene data show CDR1 as MNHNY and CDR2 as SVGAGI (reference sequence). The CDR3: CASTSPDRGPRGYTF. The CDR3 DNA reads TGTGCCAGCACATCCCCAGACAGGGGGCCGCGGGGCTACACCTTC.

The chain recombines TRBV18 with TRBJ2-7, with D perhaps matching TRBD2 (6 bases). CDR3 length: 15 residues. V lost 2 bases, J lost 7 bases, and 18 bases lay in between. CDR1 KGHSH and CDR2 LQKENI come from the germline V gene. CDR3 amino acids: CASSPYSAPAGEQYF. As DNA, the CDR3 is TGTGCCAGCTCACCATATTCGGCACCCGCGGGGGAGCAGTACTTC.

V gene TRBV6-6 combines with J gene TRBJ2-3; D is possibly TRBD2 (6 bases). Germline-derived CDR1 and CDR2 are MNHNY and SVGAGI (reference sequence). V dropped 9 bases and J dropped 6 bases, with 13 bases sitting between them. The CDR3 covers 12 residues. In DNA, the CDR3 is TGTGCCAGACTAGCAGTGGCGGATACGCAGTATTTT. Translation gives CARLAVADTQYF.

This clone was detected only once. This sequence joins TRBV6-2 or TRBV6-3 and TRBJ2-7; 7 bases agree with TRBD1. CDR1 and CDR2 from the germline V gene are MNHEY and SVGEGT. With 5 bases clipped from V and 3 bases from J, the junction kept 10 bases outside the gene matches. The CDR3 extends over 15 amino acids. The CDR3 DNA sequence: TGTGCCAGCAGTCCCTCGGGACAGAAAAACTACGAGCAGTACTTC. This codes for CASSPSGQKNYEQYF.

The chain couples TRBV7-7 to TRBJ2-2, with D possibly matching TRBD2 (5 bases). The CDR3 has 15 residues. V was pared by 4 bases and J by 2 bases, with 11 bases between. Germline V gene sequence: CDR1 SSHAT, CDR2 FNYEAQ (reference sequence). In DNA form, the CDR3 reads TGTGCCAGCAGCTCCGGACTGGGAAACACCGGGGAGCTGTTTTTT. It encodes CASSSGLGNTGELFF.

The CDR3 reads CASSLQGQFQETQYF. The DNA for the CDR3 is TGTGCCAGCAGCCTTCAAGGACAGTTCCAAGAGACCCAGTACTTC. The chain recombines TRBV7-8 with TRBJ2-5, with D perhaps matching TRBD1 (6 bases). Trimming left V 5 bases short and J 1 base short, with 14 bases between. Germline CDR1 and CDR2: SGHVS and FQNEAQ. This CDR3 spans 15 amino acids.

With regard to this clone: This same CDR3 is encoded by further DNA sequences in the sample. This chain joins TRBV18 and TRBJ2-1; TRBD2 matches at 7 bases. Looked up from germline, CDR1 is KGHSH and CDR2 is LQKENI. The CDR3 sequence is 15 residues long. V gave up 3 bases and J gave up 0 bases; unmatched junction bases: 2. CDR3 protein: CASSPGGGSYNEQFF. The DNA for the CDR3 is TGTGCCAGCTCACCTGGGGGGGGCTCCTACAATGAGCAGTTCTTC.

The CDR3 region has the DNA TGTGCCAGCAGCCGCGAGGGAGGGACCCAGTACTTC. It encodes CASSREGGTQYF. The J gene is TRBJ2-5, the V gene TRBV3-1 (or the pseudogene TRBV3-2), with D perhaps matching TRBD2 (6 bases). The CDR3 runs to 12 residues. CDR1 and CDR2 (germline): LGHDT, YNNKEL (reference sequence). V shed 4 bases and J shed 7 bases, with 10 bases lying between them.

V and J are TRBV12-3 or TRBV12-4 and TRBJ1-1; tentatively, D is TRBD1 (6 bases). The length of the CDR3 is 11 residues. The V end lost 6 bases, the J end lost 11 bases, and 13 bases lay between the germline ends. DNA of the CDR3: TGTGCCAGCAGCTCCGGACAGAGGGCTTTCTTT. It specifies CASSSGQRAFF.

This chain joins TRBV4-1 and TRBJ2-3, with TRBD1 as a possible D gene (6 bases). Trimming left V 1 base short and J 0 bases short, with 17 bases between. From germline, CDR1 is MGHRA and CDR2 YSYEKL. The CDR3 consists of 18 residues. The DNA of the CDR3 is TGCGCCAGCAGCCAAGCACTCCTTCAGGGGTTTAGCACAGATACGCAGTATTTT. Translating it yields CASSQALLQGFSTDTQYF.

The CDR3 reads CASSPARNSGNTIYF. CDR3 bases: TGTGCCAGCAGTCCAGCTAGAAACTCTGGAAACACCATATATTTT. The J gene is TRBJ1-3, the V gene TRBV6-6; D is undetermined. Trimming stripped 5 bases from V and 0 bases from J, with 11 bases between. Germline CDR1 is MNHNY and CDR2 is SVGAGI (reference sequence). This CDR3 is built from 15 residues.

J is TRBJ1-2 and V is TRBV30, with a weak D call TRBD1 (6 bases). CDR3 length equals 10 residues. The V gene lost 6 bases and the J gene lost 4 bases, with 6 bases spanning the gap. Looked up from germline, CDR1 is GTSNPN and CDR2 is SVGIG (reference sequence). CDR3 in amino acids: CACRGYGYTF. The CDR3 DNA sequence: TGTGCCTGCAGGGGCTATGGCTACACCTTC.

The chain recombines TRBV11-2 with TRBJ2-7; 7 bases are a match to TRBD2. Looked up from germline, CDR1 is SGHAT and CDR2 is FQNNGV. Trimming cost V 5 bases and J 2 bases; bases outside gene matches: 9. The CDR3 is made up of 15 amino acids. CDR3 sequence: CASSPPSSGPYEQYF. The CDR3 coding sequence is TGTGCCAGCAGCCCCCCCTCTAGCGGCCCCTACGAGCAGTACTTC.

This clone was seen a handful of times. The chain joins TRBV3-1 (or the pseudogene TRBV3-2) to TRBJ2-1, with TRBD1 matching over 10 bases. CDR1 is LGHDT, CDR2 YNNKEL, per germline (reference sequence). The CDR3 loop spans 14 amino acids. V trimming: 5 bases; J trimming: 10 bases; junction bases outside the gene matches: 8. In DNA form, the CDR3 reads TGTGCCAGCAGCACCCGACAGGGGGCGGCGGAGCAGTTCTTC. Protein sequence: CASSTRQGAAEQFF.

J is TRBJ1-1 and V is TRBV30, with TRBD1 as a possible D gene (5 bases). The CDR3 totals 13 residues. Germline CDR1 and CDR2: GTSNPN and SVGIG (reference sequence). Trimming pared 5 bases from V and 5 bases from J, leaving 15 bases between. CDR3 bases: TGTGCCTGGCTATTTCAGGGATTTACTGAAGCTTTCTTT. The encoded protein is CAWLFQGFTEAFF. Combining the CDR3 with reference TRBV30 and TRBJ1-1 gives the whole variable domain SQTIHQWPATLVQPVGSPLSLECTVEGTSNPNLYWYRQAAGRGLQLLFYSVGIGQISSEVPQNLSASRPQDRQFILSSKKLLLSDSGFYLCAWLFQGFTEAFFGQGTRLTVV.

This chain links TRBV5-5 with TRBJ1-5; D is unclear. The CDR3 extends over 14 amino acids. With 2 bases removed from V and 6 bases from J, the gap between germline ends came to 12 bases. Germline V CDR1 and CDR2: SGHKS, YYEKEE (reference sequence). CDR3 sequence (DNA): TGTGCCAGCAGCTTAGGGAGGGTAGGTCAGCCCCAGCATTTT. It specifies CASSLGRVGQPQHF.

V gene TRBV24-1 combines with J gene TRBJ2-2, with TRBD2 as a possible D gene (5 bases). Germline lookup yields CDR1 KGHDR and CDR2 SFDVKD. Trimming took off 3 bases at V and 7 bases at J, with 20 bases between the two ends. The length of the CDR3 is 17 residues. The CDR3, as DNA: TGTGCCACCAGTGATGGAAATAAACTCGGGGTGGTCGGGGAGCTGTTTTTT. Translation: CATSDGNKLGVVGELFF.

V is TRBV11-3 and J is TRBJ2-1; 8 nucleotides agree with TRBD2. The CDR3 covers 15 residues. From germline, CDR1 is SGHNT and CDR2 YENEEA. V lost 0 bases and J lost 2; bases outside the gene matches: 0. CDR3 amino acids: CASSLDSGTYNEQFF. The CDR3 DNA reads TGTGCCAGCAGCTTAGATAGCGGGACCTACAATGAGCAGTTCTTC. The full variable domain, in which reference TRBV11-3 and TRBJ2-1 provide the parts outside the CDR3, is EAGVVQSPRYKIIEKKQPVAFWCNPISGHNTLYWYLQNLGQGPELLIRYENEEAVDDSQLPKDRFSAERLKGVDSTLKIQPAELGDSAVYLCASSLDSGTYNEQFFGPGTRLTVL.

J is TRBJ1-1 and V is TRBV18; TRBD1 agrees at 7 bases. This CDR3 has 15 residues. Losses at the gene ends were 5 bases for V and 1 base for J; bases not matched to a gene: 7. Germline V gene data show CDR1 as KGHSH and CDR2 as LQKENI. The CDR3 bases are TGTGCCAGCTCATCGGTCGGGACAGCGAACACTGAAGCTTTCTTT. It codes for CASSSVGTANTEAFF. Filled out from reference TRBV18 and TRBJ1-1, the complete variable domain reads NAGVMQNPRHLVRRRGQEARLRCSPMKGHSHVYWYRQLPEEGLKFMVYLQKENIIDESGMPKERFSAEFPKEGPSILRIQQVVRGDSAAYFCASSSVGTANTEAFFGQGTRLTVV.

The chain is built from TRBV5-1 and TRBJ2-7, with TRBD2 as a possible D gene (6 bases). V lost 4 bases to trimming and J lost 3 bases, with 14 bases between them. This CDR3 spans 14 amino acids. The germline V gene encodes CDR1 SGHRS and CDR2 YFSETQ. CDR3 sequence: CASSLNFGGYEQYF. CDR3 coding DNA: TGCGCCAGCAGCCTCAACTTCGGGGGCTACGAGCAGTACTTC.

This clone was counted only a few times. The CDR3 here is CASSLAPGQGGGEQFF. CDR3 sequence (DNA): TGTGCCAGCAGCTTAGCGCCGGGACAGGGGGGAGGTGAGCAGTTCTTC. This rearrangement joins TRBV7-8 to TRBJ2-1; 11 nucleotides agree with TRBD1. Germline V CDR1 and CDR2: SGHVS, FQNEAQ. Trimming took 0 bases from V and 9 from J; bases not matched to a gene: 7. CDR3 length: 16 residues.